This T cell receptor (beta chain) was found in a study of blood T cell repertoires in COVID-19. The V gene lost 4 bases and the J gene lost 1 base, with 7 bases spanning the gap. Germline values: CDR1 LNHDA, CDR2 SQIVND (reference sequence). The CDR3 sequence is 13 residues long. Sequencing was performed with immunoSEQ multiplex PCR; in TCRdb, only in-frame clones are kept and a portion is missing. The table lists under 250,000 clones, roughly 84% of them singletons. This sequence joins TRBV19 and TRBJ2-5; D uncertain. Sequencing was performed on peripheral blood. The clonotype originates from a woman aged 40-49 years who had recovered from COVID-19. The CDR3 nucleotides are TGTGCCAGTAGTACCGGGTCCCAAGAGACCCAGTACTTC. The encoded protein is CASSTGSQETQYF.